One sample yielded the 29 T cell receptor beta chains listed below, sequenced in a study of read filtering for tumor transcriptome and immune sequencing. Molecular barcoded adaptors covering alpha/delta and beta/gamma chains were used on about 0.4 ug RNA. TCRdb itself ran the reads through MiXCR, one entry per CDR3 protein. The sample contains around 48,000 distinct CDR3 sequences, approximately 18% of which appear only once. Sequencing was performed on a population of CD138-negative cells sorted from bone marrow. These receptors were obtained from a donor aged 40 or over with multiple myeloma.

As to this clonotype: No conserved phenylalanine or tryptophan is present at the end of the CDR3, so a read error is the likely explanation. This chain joins TRBV4-2 and TRBJ2-1; weak D call: TRBD1 (7 bases). CDR3 length equals 16 residues. The V gene lost 6 bases and the J gene lost 2 bases, with 17 bases spanning the gap. The germline CDR1 and CDR2 sequences are LGHNA and YNFKEQ. The DNA for the CDR3 is TGTGCCAGCAGTCGACCCGGGGGACAGACCTACAATGAGCAGTTCCTC. Translation: CASSRPGGQTYNEQFL.

Ten or more counts support this clonotype. The V and J genes are TRBV7-2 and TRBJ2-7; 8 nucleotides match TRBD2. The CDR3 runs to 15 residues. J lost 0 bases, V lost 5 bases, and 6 bases had no gene match. The germline gives CDR1 SGHTA, CDR2 FQGNSA. CDR3 amino acids: CASSPGLAVSYEQYF. In DNA form, the CDR3 reads TGTGCCAGCAGCCCAGGACTAGCCGTCTCCTACGAGCAGTACTTC.

This clonotype was recorded many times. The CDR3 reads CASSPMTGTVNTEAFF. In nucleotides, the CDR3 is TGTGCCAGCAGTCCTATGACCGGGACAGTGAACACTGAAGCTTTCTTT. V usage is TRBV6-6 and J usage is TRBJ1-1, with 7 bases identical to TRBD1. CDR1 is MNHNY and CDR2 is SVGAGI in the germline V gene (reference sequence). Trimming at V came to 5 bases and at J to 0 bases, leaving 9 bases not matched to a gene. This CDR3 comprises 16 residues.

In its sample, this clonotype was seen many times. V is TRBV4-1 and J is TRBJ1-5, with D perhaps matching TRBD1 (6 bases). The length of the CDR3 is 15 residues. CDR1 is MGHRA and CDR2 is YSYEKL in the germline V gene. The germline V and J ends were trimmed by 2 bases and 1 base, with 9 bases remaining between them. The CDR3 DNA sequence: TGCGCCAGCAGCCAATGGACAGACAGCAATCAGCCCCAGCATTTT. This gives the protein CASSQWTDSNQPQHF.

This clonotype was detected many times. The V and J genes are TRBV19 and TRBJ2-1, with D perhaps matching TRBD2 (5 bases). This CDR3 spans 12 amino acids. Between the trimmed V and J ends, which lost 9 bases and 6 bases, there was a span of 12 bases. CDR1 and CDR2 from the germline V gene are LNHDA and SQIVND (reference sequence). The DNA of the CDR3 is TGTGCCAGCCGAGGGTGGAGCAATGAGCAGTTCTTC. Amino acids: CASRGWSNEQFF. Full variable domain (remainder filled in from reference TRBV19 and TRBJ2-1): DGGITQSPKYLFRKEGQNVTLSCEQNLNHDAMYWYRQDPGQGLRLIYYSQIVNDFQKGDIAEGYSVSREKKESFPLTVTSAQKNPTAFYLCASRGWSNEQFFGPGTRLTVL.

About this clonotype itself: A much larger clone lies one base from this, so it may be a read error. The conserved final phenylalanine or tryptophan is absent from the CDR3, which likely points to a read error. V gene TRBV29-1 combines with J gene TRBJ1-5, with D perhaps matching TRBD1 (5 bases). Trimming took off 3 bases at V and 5 bases at J, with 11 bases between the two ends. Germline V gene data show CDR1 as SQVTM and CDR2 as ANQGSEA. The length of the CDR3 is 13 residues. The CDR3 nucleotides are TGCAGCGTTGAGGGGCAGCCCCATCAGCCCCAGCATCTT. It translates to CSVEGQPHQPQHL.

This clonotype was observed many times. The chain couples TRBV5-1 to TRBJ2-3; D is undetermined. There are 12 residues in the CDR3. Trimming took 4 bases from V and 2 from J, leaving 5 bases between them. The germline gives CDR1 SGHRS, CDR2 YFSETQ. The CDR3 coding sequence is TGCGCCAGCAGCGACCTCACAGATACGCAGTATTTT. Translating gives CASSDLTDTQYF.

V is TRBV12-3 or TRBV12-4 and J is TRBJ1-5, with D possibly matching TRBD1 (5 bases). Trimming took off 2 bases at V and 2 bases at J, with 13 bases between the two ends. This CDR3 region has 16 residues. CDR3 protein: CASSLKEGIGNQPQHF. The CDR3 region has the DNA TGTGCCAGCAGTTTAAAAGAGGGGATTGGCAATCAGCCCCAGCATTTT.

This clonotype was counted ten times or more. The V gene is TRBV4-3, the J gene TRBJ2-5; TRBD1 is a possible D gene (5 bases). CDR1 and CDR2 (germline): LGHNA, YSLEER. V lost 3 bases to trimming and J lost 1 base, with 24 bases between them. There are 19 residues in the CDR3. Written as DNA, the CDR3 is TGCGCCAGCAGCCAGAGCACCAGAGCGTGGACAACCCTCCAAGAGACCCAGTACTTC. This translates into CASSQSTRAWTTLQETQYF.

This clonotype has a count of ten or more. The chain is built from TRBV19 and TRBJ2-1; tentatively, D is TRBD2 (8 bases). This CDR3 spans 16 amino acids. CDR1 and CDR2 from the germline V gene are LNHDA and SQIVND (reference sequence). V lost 6 bases and J 0 bases, leaving 15 bases between the germline ends. The CDR3 coding sequence is TGTGCCAGTAGCCGTAGCGGGGACAGCTCCTACAATGAGCAGTTCTTC. It specifies CASSRSGDSSYNEQFF. Full variable domain (rest looked up from reference TRBV19 and TRBJ2-1): DGGITQSPKYLFRKEGQNVTLSCEQNLNHDAMYWYRQDPGQGLRLIYYSQIVNDFQKGDIAEGYSVSREKKESFPLTVTSAQKNPTAFYLCASSRSGDSSYNEQFFGPGTRLTVL.

This chain connects TRBV5-1 to TRBJ1-1; tentative D call: TRBD1 (5 bases). Germline V lookup: CDR1 SGHRS, CDR2 YFSETQ. The germline V and J ends were trimmed by 2 bases and 3 bases, with 11 bases remaining between them. The CDR3 runs to 14 residues. The CDR3 DNA follows: TGCGCCAGCAGCTTCCACGGGGCTCACACTGAAGCTTTCTTT. Its translation is CASSFHGAHTEAFF.

The chain couples TRBV30 to TRBJ1-2, with a possible D match to TRBD1 (5 bases). The CDR3 sequence is 15 residues long. From germline, CDR1 is GTSNPN and CDR2 SVGIG (reference sequence). V was trimmed by 0 bases and J by 4 bases, leaving 15 bases between them. In DNA form, the CDR3 reads TGTGCCTGGAGTGTACGGGGAAGACAGTTCTATGGCTACACCTTC. Translation gives CAWSVRGRQFYGYTF. Variable domain in full (rest from reference TRBV30 and TRBJ1-2): SQTIHQWPATLVQPVGSPLSLECTVEGTSNPNLYWYRQAAGRGLQLLFYSVGIGQISSEVPQNLSASRPQDRQFILSSKKLLLSDSGFYLCAWSVRGRQFYGYTFGSGTRLTVV.

This clonotype has at least ten counts. V is TRBV7-3 and J is TRBJ2-1, with 9 bases lining up with TRBD2. The CDR3 runs 15 residues. Germline trimming cut 4 bases from V and 7 bases from J; bases unmatched to any gene: 8. CDR1 is SGHTA and CDR2 is FQGTGA in the germline V gene. This chain's CDR3 is CASSSRVAGANEQFF. The DNA of the CDR3 is TGTGCCAGCAGCTCTCGGGTAGCGGGAGCGAATGAGCAGTTCTTC.

This clonotype occurred a few times. The V gene is TRBV5-5, the J gene TRBJ1-5; D not certain. The V end lost 0 bases, the J end lost 1 base, and 11 bases lay between the germline ends. CDR1 and CDR2 from the germline V gene are SGHKS and YYEKEE (reference sequence). The CDR3 has 16 residues. CDR3 sequence reads: CASSLEPLGSNQPQHF. The CDR3 DNA reads TGTGCCAGCAGCTTGGAGCCGCTCGGGAGCAATCAGCCCCAGCATTTT.

This clonotype was found once. Being one base from a much bigger clone, this may be a read error. The gene calls are TRBV6-5 and TRBJ1-1; D is undetermined. Germline CDR1 reads MNHEY; CDR2 reads SVGAGI. This CDR3 is built from 11 residues. Trimming cost V 5 bases and J 5 bases, with 6 bases left between them. This chain's CDR3 is CASSTLTEAFF. DNA for the CDR3: TGTGCCAGCAGTACCCTGACTGAAGCTTTCTTT.

The DNA for the CDR3 is TGTGCCATCACTCGACAGGGGAGGGATGGCTACACCTTC. It is translated as CAITRQGRDGYTF. The rearrangement joins TRBV10-3 to TRBJ1-2; 8 nucleotides align to TRBD1. Trimming at V came to 7 bases and at J to 6 bases, leaving 7 bases not matched to a gene. The CDR3 runs 13 residues. The germline V gene has CDR1 ENHRY and CDR2 SYGVKD.

This clonotype was recorded many times. This chain connects TRBV12-3 or TRBV12-4 to TRBJ2-5; 12 positions match TRBD2. The CDR3 sequence is 16 residues long. V shed 5 bases and J 5 bases; nucleotides not matched to a gene: 9. DNA of the CDR3: TGTGCCAGCAGTCCCCAGACTAGCGGGGGAGTGGAGACCCAGTACTTC. Translation gives CASSPQTSGGVETQYF.

This clonotype was observed many times. This chain connects TRBV20-1 to TRBJ2-5, with a weak D call TRBD1 (6 bases). CDR3 length: 16 amino acids. CDR1 is DFQATT and CDR2 is SNEGSKA in the germline V gene (reference sequence). The V end lost 3 bases, the J end lost 2 bases, and 19 bases lay between the germline ends. This CDR3 is CSASVPIRTVQETQYF. The CDR3 DNA follows: TGCAGTGCTAGCGTTCCAATCCGGACAGTTCAAGAGACCCAGTACTTC.

Many counts were recorded for this clonotype. A junction boundary mismatches the germline segment, possibly from a read error. The rearrangement joins TRBV11-3 to TRBJ2-7, with 10 bases identical to TRBD1. Germline V gives CDR1 SGHNT, CDR2 YENEEA. The CDR3 runs 16 residues. The CDR3 region is CASSSGFGDRGYVQYF. The CDR3 region has the DNA TGTGCCAGCAGCTCCGGGTTCGGGGACAGGGGTTACGTGCAGTACTTC.

This clonotype was recorded at least ten times. The V gene is TRBV7-3, the J gene TRBJ2-5, with TRBD2 identical over 7 bases. There are 13 residues in the CDR3. V was pared by 3 bases and J by 7 bases, with 5 bases of the junction left unmatched. Per the germline V gene, CDR1 is SGHTA and CDR2 is FQGTGA. The CDR3 region has the DNA TGTGCCAGCAGCTTCGGGTCTAGCGGGACCCAGTACTTC. This encodes CASSFGSSGTQYF.

Many counts were recorded for this clonotype. The chain carries TRBV9 and TRBJ2-1; 9 bases line up with TRBD1. CDR1 is SGDLS, CDR2 YYNGEE, per germline. With V trimmed by 2 bases and J by 5 bases, 5 bases remained unmatched. This CDR3 has 15 residues. DNA of the CDR3: TGTGCCAGCAGCGTTGGGACAGGGAGAGACAATGAGCAGTTCTTC. Amino acids: CASSVGTGRDNEQFF.

This clonotype was seen ten or more times. This chain uses TRBV6-2 or TRBV6-3 with TRBJ2-7, with 11 bases identical to TRBD2. With V trimmed by 6 bases and J by 6 bases, 10 bases remained unmatched. Germline values: CDR1 MNHEY, CDR2 SVGEGT. The CDR3 loop spans 15 amino acids. The CDR3 DNA sequence: TGTGCCAGCAGAGTAGCGGGAGGGCCCGGGGGCGAGCAGTACTTC. Translation gives CASRVAGGPGGEQYF.

The chain links TRBV29-1 to TRBJ1-2; 9 bases are a match to TRBD1. This CDR3 comprises 13 residues. Per germline, CDR1 SQVTM and CDR2 ANQGSEA. The V gene end was trimmed by 4 bases and the J gene end by 8 bases; junction bases not matched to a gene: 8. Here the CDR3 DNA reads TGCAGCGTTGGAGAGGACAGGGGTAGAGGCTACACCTTC. Amino acids: CSVGEDRGRGYTF.

Concerning this clonotype: A much larger clonotype is one base distant, so this may be a read error. The gene calls are TRBV20-1 and TRBJ1-5, with 7 positions matching TRBD1. Germline lookup yields CDR1 DFQATT and CDR2 SNEGSKA (reference sequence). The CDR3 is 13 amino acids. CDR3 amino acids: CSARDSRNQLQHF. CDR3 sequence (DNA): TGCAGTGCCCGGGACAGTCGCAATCAGCTCCAGCATTTT.

About this clonotype itself: A far larger clone differs by one base, so this is likely a read error. The chain links TRBV6-5 to TRBJ2-6, with D possibly being TRBD1 or TRBD2 (6 bases each). The CDR3 extends over 15 amino acids. Per the germline V gene, CDR1 is MNHEY and CDR2 is SVGAGI. As DNA, the CDR3 is TGTACCAGCAGCCAAGGGGGGACTGGGGCCAACGTCCTGACTTTC. It specifies CTSSQGGTGANVLTF.

Ten or more counts support this clonotype. The chain links TRBV3-1 to TRBJ1-2; no firm D call. Germline CDR1 and CDR2: LGHDT and YNNKEL (reference sequence). V shed 4 bases and J shed 7 bases, with 13 bases lying between them. CDR3 length: 13 amino acids. The CDR3, as DNA: TGTGCCAGCAGCCCGGCGGCAGTAGCTGGCTACACCTTC. It encodes CASSPAAVAGYTF.

In its sample, this clonotype was seen a few times. The chain uses TRBV27 and TRBJ1-4; perhaps TRBD1 as D (6 bases). The CDR3 runs 17 residues. The ends were cut back, 2 bases at V and 5 bases at J, with 18 bases in the middle. The germline V gene has CDR1 MNHEY and CDR2 SMNVEV (reference sequence). The CDR3 DNA follows: TGTGCCAGCAGTTTAAGGCAGACGGTGGGGGCGAATGAAAAACTGTTTTTT. It codes for CASSLRQTVGANEKLFF.

This clonotype has ten or more counts. The rearrangement uses TRBV7-2 and TRBJ2-7; 7 bases are shared with TRBD1. This CDR3 has 16 amino acids. CDR1 and CDR2 (germline): SGHTA, FQGNSA. J was trimmed by 5 bases and V by 1 base; bases with no gene match: 11. In nucleotides, the CDR3 is TGTGCCAGCAGCTTAGTATCCACGGACAGGCCTCACGAGCAGTACTTC. It yields the protein CASSLVSTDRPHEQYF.

In its sample, this clonotype was seen many times. V and J are TRBV9 and TRBJ1-1; the D is unclear. With 4 bases removed from V and 1 base from J, the gap between germline ends came to 11 bases. The germline V gene encodes CDR1 SGDLS and CDR2 YYNGEE. The CDR3 contains 14 residues. CDR3 DNA sequence: TGTGCCAGCAGCCCTGGGATGCGGAACACTGAAGCTTTCTTT. This gives the protein CASSPGMRNTEAFF. The full variable domain, rest sourced from reference TRBV9 and TRBJ1-1, is DSGVTQTPKHLITATGQRVTLRCSPRSGDLSVYWYQQSLDQGLQFLIQYYNGEERAKGNILERFSAQQFPDLHSELNLSSLELGDSALYFCASSPGMRNTEAFFGQGTRLTVV.